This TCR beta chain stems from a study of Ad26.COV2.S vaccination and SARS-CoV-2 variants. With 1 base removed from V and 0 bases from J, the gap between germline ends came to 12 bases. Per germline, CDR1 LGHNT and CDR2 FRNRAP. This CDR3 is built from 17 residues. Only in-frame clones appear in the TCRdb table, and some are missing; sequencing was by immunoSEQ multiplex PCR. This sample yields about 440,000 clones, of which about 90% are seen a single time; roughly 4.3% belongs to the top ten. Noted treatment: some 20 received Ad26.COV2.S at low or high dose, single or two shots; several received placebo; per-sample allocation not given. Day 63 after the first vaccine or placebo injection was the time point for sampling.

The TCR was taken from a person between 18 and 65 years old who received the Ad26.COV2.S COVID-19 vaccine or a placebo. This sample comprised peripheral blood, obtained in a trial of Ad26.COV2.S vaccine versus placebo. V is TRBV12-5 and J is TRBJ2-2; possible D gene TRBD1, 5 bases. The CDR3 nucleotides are TGTGCTAGTGGTTTGGCCGACAGCACCTCGAACACCGGGGAGCTGTTTTTT. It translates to CASGLADSTSNTGELFF.